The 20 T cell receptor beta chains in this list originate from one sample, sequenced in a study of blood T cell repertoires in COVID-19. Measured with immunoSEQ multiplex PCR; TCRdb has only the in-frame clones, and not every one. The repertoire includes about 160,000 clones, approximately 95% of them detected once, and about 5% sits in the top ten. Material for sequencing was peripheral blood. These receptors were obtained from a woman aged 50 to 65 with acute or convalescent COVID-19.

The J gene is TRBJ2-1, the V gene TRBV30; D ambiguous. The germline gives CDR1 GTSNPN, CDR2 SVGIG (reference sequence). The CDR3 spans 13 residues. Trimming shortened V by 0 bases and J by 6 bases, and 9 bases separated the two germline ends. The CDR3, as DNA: TGTGCCTGGAGTGTACTACCCACCAATGAGCAGTTCTTC. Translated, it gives CAWSVLPTNEQFF.

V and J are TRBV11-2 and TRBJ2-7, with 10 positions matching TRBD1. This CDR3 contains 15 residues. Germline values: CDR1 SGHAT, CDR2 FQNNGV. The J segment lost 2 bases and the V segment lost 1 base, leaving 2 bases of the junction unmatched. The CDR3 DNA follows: TGTGCCAGCAGCTTAGGGGACAGGGGAACCTACGAGCAGTACTTC. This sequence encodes CASSLGDRGTYEQYF.

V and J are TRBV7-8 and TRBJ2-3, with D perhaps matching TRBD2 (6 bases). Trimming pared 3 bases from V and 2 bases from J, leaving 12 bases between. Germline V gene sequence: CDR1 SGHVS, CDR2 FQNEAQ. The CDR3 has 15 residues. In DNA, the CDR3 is TGTGCCAGCAGCTTTCGAGCGGGTATCACAGATACGCAGTATTTT. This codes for CASSFRAGITDTQYF.

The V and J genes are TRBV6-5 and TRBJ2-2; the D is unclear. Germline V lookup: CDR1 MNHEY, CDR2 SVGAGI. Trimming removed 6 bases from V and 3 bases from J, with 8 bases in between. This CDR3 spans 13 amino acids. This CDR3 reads CASRRRDTGELFF. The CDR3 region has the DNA TGTGCCAGCAGACGAAGAGACACCGGGGAGCTGTTTTTT.

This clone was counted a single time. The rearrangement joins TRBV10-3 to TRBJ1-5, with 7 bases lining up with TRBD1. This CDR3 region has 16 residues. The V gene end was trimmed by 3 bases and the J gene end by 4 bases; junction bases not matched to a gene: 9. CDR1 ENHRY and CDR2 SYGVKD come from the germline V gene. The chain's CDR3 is CAISDSFDRVNQPQHF. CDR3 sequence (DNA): TGTGCCATCAGTGATTCGTTTGACAGGGTAAATCAGCCCCAGCATTTT.

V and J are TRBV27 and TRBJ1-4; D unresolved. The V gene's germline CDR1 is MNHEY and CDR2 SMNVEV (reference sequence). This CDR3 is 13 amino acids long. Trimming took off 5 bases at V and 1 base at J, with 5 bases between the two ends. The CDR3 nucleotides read TGTGCCAGCAGTCCCCTAACTAATGAAAAACTGTTTTTT. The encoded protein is CASSPLTNEKLFF. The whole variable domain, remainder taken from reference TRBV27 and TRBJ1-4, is EAQVTQNPRYLITVTGKKLTVTCSQNMNHEYMSWYRQDPGLGLRQIYYSMNVEVTDKGDVPEGYKVSRKEKRNFPLILESPSPNQTSLYFCASSPLTNEKLFFGSGTQLSVL.

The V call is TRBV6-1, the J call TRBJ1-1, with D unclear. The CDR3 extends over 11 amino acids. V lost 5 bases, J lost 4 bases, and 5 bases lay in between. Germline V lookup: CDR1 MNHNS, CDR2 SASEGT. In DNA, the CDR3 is TGTGCCAGCAGTCCGGGCACTGAAGCTTTCTTT. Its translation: CASSPGTEAFF.

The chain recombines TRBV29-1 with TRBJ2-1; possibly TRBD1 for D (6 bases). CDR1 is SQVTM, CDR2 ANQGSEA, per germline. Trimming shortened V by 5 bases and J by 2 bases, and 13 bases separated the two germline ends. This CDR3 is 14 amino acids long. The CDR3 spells CSVNNRDTYNEQFF. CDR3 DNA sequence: TGCAGCGTTAACAACCGGGACACCTACAATGAGCAGTTCTTC.

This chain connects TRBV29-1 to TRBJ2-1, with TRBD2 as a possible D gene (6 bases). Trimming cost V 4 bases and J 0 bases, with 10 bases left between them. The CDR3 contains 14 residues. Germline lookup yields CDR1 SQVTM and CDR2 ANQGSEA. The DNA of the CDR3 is TGCAGCGTTGTTGTCGGGAGCTCCTACAATGAGCAGTTCTTC. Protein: CSVVVGSSYNEQFF.

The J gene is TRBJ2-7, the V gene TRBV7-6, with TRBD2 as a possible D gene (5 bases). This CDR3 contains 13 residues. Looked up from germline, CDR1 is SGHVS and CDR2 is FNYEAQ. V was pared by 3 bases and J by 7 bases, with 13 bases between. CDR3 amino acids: CASSLDSEEEQYF. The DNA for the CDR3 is TGTGCCAGCAGCTTGGATAGCGAGGAAGAGCAGTACTTC.

The DNA of the CDR3 is TGTGCCAGCAGCATAACTAGCTTTTTAACAGATACGCAGTATTTT. The encoded protein is CASSITSFLTDTQYF. The genes are TRBV9 and TRBJ2-3; a possible D gene is TRBD2 (6 bases). The CDR3 sequence is 15 residues long. Germline V lookup: CDR1 SGDLS, CDR2 YYNGEE. The V and J ends lost 4 bases and 3 bases respectively, with 15 bases between them.

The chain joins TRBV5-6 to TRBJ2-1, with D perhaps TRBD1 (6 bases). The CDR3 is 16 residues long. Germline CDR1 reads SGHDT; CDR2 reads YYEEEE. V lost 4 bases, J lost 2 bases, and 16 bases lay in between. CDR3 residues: CASSTLWTVAYNEQFF. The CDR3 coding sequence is TGTGCCAGCAGCACCTTGTGGACAGTTGCCTACAATGAGCAGTTCTTC.

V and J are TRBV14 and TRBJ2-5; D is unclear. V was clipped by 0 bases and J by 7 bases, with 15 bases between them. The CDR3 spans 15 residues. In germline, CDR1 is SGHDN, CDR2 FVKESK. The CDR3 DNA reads TGTGCCAGCAGCCAAGATCGGGTACAAACACGGACCCAGTACTTC. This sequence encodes CASSQDRVQTRTQYF.

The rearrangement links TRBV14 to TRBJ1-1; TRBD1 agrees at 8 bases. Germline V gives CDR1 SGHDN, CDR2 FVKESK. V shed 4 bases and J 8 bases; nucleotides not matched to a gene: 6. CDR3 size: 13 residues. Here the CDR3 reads CASSPLRQGEAFF. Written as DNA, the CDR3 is TGTGCCAGCAGCCCGTTAAGACAGGGGGAAGCTTTCTTT.

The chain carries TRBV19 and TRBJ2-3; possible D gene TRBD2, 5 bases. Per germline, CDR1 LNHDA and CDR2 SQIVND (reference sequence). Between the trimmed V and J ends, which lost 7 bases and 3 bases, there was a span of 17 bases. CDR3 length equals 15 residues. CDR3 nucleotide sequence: TGTGCCAGTAATTCAGGAGCGGCCCTTACAGATACGCAGTATTTT. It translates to CASNSGAALTDTQYF.

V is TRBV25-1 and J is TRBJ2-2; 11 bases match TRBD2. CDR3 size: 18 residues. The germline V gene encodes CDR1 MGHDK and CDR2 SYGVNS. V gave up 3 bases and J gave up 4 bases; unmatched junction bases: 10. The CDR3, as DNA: TGTGCCAGCAGTGATCAGTCTAGCGGGGGGCGAGTCACCGGGGAGCTGTTTTTT. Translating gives CASSDQSSGGRVTGELFF.

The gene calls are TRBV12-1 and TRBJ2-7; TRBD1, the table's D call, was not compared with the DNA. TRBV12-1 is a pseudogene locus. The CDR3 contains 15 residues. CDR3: CASRSAGLGDYEQYF. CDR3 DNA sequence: TGTGCCAGCAGGTCCGCTGGGCTAGGGGACTACGAGCAGTACTTC.

Written as DNA, the CDR3 is TGTGCCAGCAGCTGGGCCCCGGGGGAAGAGACCCAGTACTTC. Translating it yields CASSWAPGEETQYF. J is TRBJ2-5 and V is TRBV11-2; weak D call: TRBD2 (6 bases). The V gene's germline CDR1 is SGHAT and CDR2 FQNNGV. The CDR3 has 14 amino acids. Trimming pared 4 bases from V and 3 bases from J, leaving 12 bases between.

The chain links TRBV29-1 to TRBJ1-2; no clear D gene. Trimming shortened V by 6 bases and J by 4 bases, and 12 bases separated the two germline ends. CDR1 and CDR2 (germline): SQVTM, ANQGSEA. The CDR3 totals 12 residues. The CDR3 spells CSVTEGGYGYTF. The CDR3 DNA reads TGCAGCGTCACAGAGGGTGGCTATGGCTACACCTTC.

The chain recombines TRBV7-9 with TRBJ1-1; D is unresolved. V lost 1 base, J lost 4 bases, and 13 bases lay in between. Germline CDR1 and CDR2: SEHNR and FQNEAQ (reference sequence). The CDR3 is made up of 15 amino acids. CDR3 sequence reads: CASSLGAAMSTEAFF. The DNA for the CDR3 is TGTGCCAGCAGCTTAGGAGCCGCAATGTCCACTGAAGCTTTCTTT.